A selection of T cell receptor beta chains follows, all from one sample in a study of blood T cells in healthy people across ages. Via MiXCR, TCRdb re-called the 5' RACE reads, giving one row per CDR3 protein. This table holds about 1.8 million distinct CDR3 sequences, about 50% found once. Sequencing was carried out using blood. These receptors originate from a middle-aged woman in good health. CDR3s include the opening cysteine and the closing phenylalanine or tryptophan. A row's size may be missing; if present it is once, few, many or a size class.

V gene: TRBV6-2/TRBV6-3
clone size: few
J gene: NA
CDR3 protein: CASSNQYEQYF

V gene: TRBV28
clone size: NA
J gene: TRBJ2-3
CDR3 protein: CASSRTGGYTDTQYF

V gene: TRBV5-1
clone size: few
J gene: TRBJ2-1
CDR3 protein: CASSVRDGDPQFF

V gene: TRBV7-2
clone size: few
J gene: TRBJ2-7
CDR3 protein: CASSPSGTLTYEQYF

V gene: TRBV4-1
clone size: NA
J gene: TRBJ1-4
CDR3 protein: CASSQDPVTDATNEKLFF

V gene: TRBV5-6
clone size: NA
J gene: TRBJ2-1
CDR3 protein: CASSFRQGTGNEQFF

V gene: TRBV7-2
clone size: NA
J gene: TRBJ2-6
CDR3 protein: CASSLAQAGANVLTF

V gene: TRBV6-1
clone size: few
J gene: TRBJ2-3
CDR3 protein: CASSPLAGGGRGTDTQYF

V gene: TRBV7-3
clone size: few
J gene: TRBJ2-3
CDR3 protein: CASSVGTSPVTDTQYF

V gene: TRBV6-1
clone size: NA
J gene: TRBJ1-5
CDR3 protein: CASSRVTGTGGNQPQHF

V gene: TRBV12-3/TRBV12-4
clone size: NA
J gene: TRBJ2-1
CDR3 protein: CASSLGSGGRQFF

V gene: TRBV7-9
clone size: NA
J gene: TRBJ2-7
CDR3 protein: CASSSLAGRYEQYF

V gene: TRBV7-2
clone size: NA
J gene: TRBJ2-5
CDR3 protein: CASSSEGSGLASHNEQYF

V gene: TRBV29-1
clone size: few
J gene: TRBJ2-1
CDR3 protein: CSVGGAGGTYNEQFF

V gene: TRBV7-2
clone size: NA
J gene: TRBJ2-5
CDR3 protein: CASSPWEKETQYF

V gene: TRBV4-3
clone size: NA
J gene: TRBJ1-5
CDR3 protein: CASSQGLSGGQPQHF

V gene: TRBV27
clone size: NA
J gene: TRBJ2-1
CDR3 protein: CASSYRGFGEQFF

V gene: TRBV6-4
clone size: few
J gene: TRBJ2-3
CDR3 protein: CASSVSGDTDTQYF

V gene: TRBV5-1
clone size: few
J gene: TRBJ1-2
CDR3 protein: CASSFGTEKYGYTF

V gene: TRBV6-6
clone size: NA
J gene: TRBJ1-2
CDR3 protein: CASTPHRGDGYTF

V gene: TRBV9
clone size: NA
J gene: TRBJ1-2
CDR3 protein: CASSVTGDSRPTGGYGYTF

V gene: TRBV20-1
clone size: NA
J gene: TRBJ2-5
CDR3 protein: CSAGGNQETQYF

V gene: TRBV28
clone size: NA
J gene: TRBJ2-1
CDR3 protein: CASSPLAGEHNEQFF

V gene: TRBV20-1
clone size: many
J gene: TRBJ2-1
CDR3 protein: CSAPEQGGGNEQFF

V gene: TRBV27
clone size: few
J gene: TRBJ2-4
CDR3 protein: CASSMGRNSAKNIQYF

V gene: TRBV24-1
clone size: NA
J gene: TRBJ2-3
CDR3 protein: CATSDGIGSNTQYF

V gene: TRBV28
clone size: few
J gene: TRBJ2-1
CDR3 protein: CASSLTPGSSYNEQFF

V gene: TRBV4-3
clone size: once
J gene: TRBJ1-2
CDR3 protein: CASSQEGGGATNYGYTF

V gene: TRBV6-5
clone size: once
J gene: TRBJ2-7
CDR3 protein: CASSYSGLASGPAYNEQYF

V gene: TRBV25-1
clone size: NA
J gene: TRBJ1-1
CDR3 protein: CASSVGGRGAFF

V gene: TRBV20-1
clone size: NA
J gene: TRBJ2-5
CDR3 protein: CSSQRGGQETQYF

V gene: TRBV29-1
clone size: many
J gene: TRBJ2-1
CDR3 protein: CSVAGASTYNEQFF

V gene: TRBV11-1
clone size: NA
J gene: TRBJ2-1
CDR3 protein: CASSFSRGARNEQFF

V gene: TRBV14
clone size: few
J gene: TRBJ2-3
CDR3 protein: CASSQVQSRATDTQYF

V gene: TRBV29-1
clone size: NA
J gene: TRBJ1-4
CDR3 protein: CSVKGRANEKLFF

V gene: TRBV11-2
clone size: NA
J gene: TRBJ2-1
CDR3 protein: CASSPWTGLGNNEQFF

V gene: TRBV7-8
clone size: NA
J gene: TRBJ1-5
CDR3 protein: CASSLRAASNRGYQPQHF

V gene: TRBV25-1
clone size: NA
J gene: TRBJ2-3
CDR3 protein: CASTVSGGITQYF

V gene: TRBV28
clone size: NA
J gene: TRBJ1-2
CDR3 protein: CASKEVGGAYGYTF

V gene: TRBV29-1
clone size: NA
J gene: TRBJ1-2
CDR3 protein: CSAGRGEGYTF

V gene: TRBV20-1
clone size: NA
J gene: TRBJ2-3
CDR3 protein: CSAPMITDAQYF

V gene: TRBV28
clone size: NA
J gene: TRBJ2-3
CDR3 protein: CASRGTLPPSTDTQYF

V gene: TRBV20-1
clone size: NA
J gene: TRBJ2-1
CDR3 protein: CSARFEPSGTTYNEQFF